A selection of T cell receptor beta chains follows, all from one sample in a study of neoadjuvant nivolumab and ipilimumab in lung cancer. Only in-frame clones appear in the TCRdb table, and some are missing; sequencing was by immunoSEQ multiplex PCR. The table includes around 7,300 clones, 85% detected once. This specimen consisted of tumor tissue, obtained after neoadjuvant nivolumab, alone or with ipilimumab, at or shortly before surgery. Source of these receptors: an adult with non-small cell lung cancer. CDR3s include the opening cysteine and the closing phenylalanine or tryptophan. Each record gives: J gene, D gene, clone size, V gene, CDR3 protein, CDR3 DNA. A D gene is named only where the DNA matches it firmly. Some rows mark clone size as missing; the rest say once, few, many or name a class of expanded clone.

>TRBJ2-1|.|few|TRBV5-6
CASSEGYYNEQFF
TGTGCCAGCAGTGAGGGGTACTACAATGAGCAGTTCTTC
>TRBJ2-7|.|.|TRBV21-1
CASSKAGTGTYEQYF
TGTGCCAGCAGCAAAGCGGGGACAGGTACCTACGAGCAGTACTTC
>TRBJ1-6|.|once|TRBV6-5
CASSPGLINSPLHF
TGTGCCAGCAGTCCCGGACTGATAAATTCACCCCTCCACTTT
>TRBJ1-4|TRBD1|few|TRBV11-2
CASRGQGANEKLFF
TGTGCCAGCCGGGGACAGGGGGCAAATGAAAAACTGTTTTTT
>TRBJ1-2|TRBD1|.|TRBV18
CASSDTTGGRGYTF
TGTGCCAGCTCGGACACGACAGGGGGCCGCGGCTACACCTTC
>TRBJ1-3|.|.|TRBV6-5
CASRRRRSGNTIYF
TGTGCCAGCAGAAGACGGCGCTCTGGAAACACCATATATTTT
>TRBJ2-5|TRBD1|once|TRBV15
CATSRDRQGAEWETQYF
TGTGCCACCAGCAGAGATCGTCAGGGGGCTGAATGGGAGACCCAGTACTTC
>TRBJ1-5|.|.|TRBV6-6
CASKQGSNQPQHF
TGTGCCAGCAAGCAGGGAAGCAATCAGCCCCAGCATTTT
>TRBJ1-6|.|.|TRBV6-5
CASSYSRGQAPLHF
TGTGCCAGCAGTTACTCCCGGGGGCAGGCACCCCTCCACTTT
>TRBJ1-5|.|.|TRBV7-6
CASSFGEGQPQHF
TGTGCCAGCAGCTTCGGGGAGGGTCAGCCCCAGCATTTT
>TRBJ2-5|.|.|TRBV5-1
CASSLGRRGGETQYF
TGCGCCAGCAGCTTGGGCAGGAGGGGCGGAGAGACCCAGTACTTC
>TRBJ1-2|TRBD1|.|TRBV29-1
CSVSDRGYGYTF
TGCAGCGTTTCCGACAGGGGCTATGGCTACACCTTC
>TRBJ1-5|.|.|TRBV2
CASSEAHTQPQHF
TGTGCCAGCAGTGAAGCGCACACACAGCCCCAGCATTTT
>TRBJ1-6|TRBD1|.|TRBV6-4
CASSDGTDNSPLHF
TGTGCCAGCAGTGACGGGACAGATAATTCACCCCTCCACTTT
>TRBJ2-7|TRBD1|.|TRBV6-1
CASSERWDRGEQYF
TGTGCCAGCAGTGAACGATGGGACAGGGGCGAGCAGTACTTC
>TRBJ1-1|.|.|TRBV7-9
CASSPVGNTEAFF
TGTGCCAGCAGCCCCGTGGGGAACACTGAAGCTTTCTTT
>TRBJ1-1|.|.|TRBV6-5
CASSSAQREKAFF
TGTGCCAGCAGCTCCGCACAAAGGGAGAAAGCTTTCTTT
>TRBJ2-7|TRBD2|.|TRBV28
CASSPGLGIGTSVGQYF
TGTGCCAGCAGCCCCGGCCTAGGGATAGGCACTAGCGTTGGGCAGTACTTC
>TRBJ2-5|.|.|TRBV11-2
CASSLVRGQETQYF
TGTGCCAGCAGCTTAGTTAGGGGGCAAGAGACCCAGTACTTC
>TRBJ1-2|TRBD1|.|TRBV30
CAWSVQGAHHGYTF
TGTGCCTGGAGTGTTCAGGGGGCGCATCATGGCTACACCTTC
>TRBJ1-4|TRBD1|.|TRBV10-3
CAISGTGNEKLFF
TGTGCCATCAGCGGGACAGGGAATGAAAAACTGTTTTTT
>TRBJ2-7|TRBD1|.|TRBV15
CATSRELGQYEQYF
TGTGCCACCAGCAGAGAACTGGGACAGTACGAGCAGTACTTC
>TRBJ2-5|TRBD2|.|TRBV11-2
CASSRTSATWETQYF
TGTGCCAGCAGCAGGACTAGCGCCACATGGGAGACCCAGTACTTC
>TRBJ1-2|TRBD1|.|TRBV6-5
CASSNGQGRSGYTF
TGTGCCAGCAGCAACGGACAGGGTCGTTCTGGCTACACCTTC
>TRBJ1-1|.|.|TRBV6-6
CASSYRGGAEAFF
TGTGCCAGCAGTTACAGGGGGGGCGCCGAAGCTTTCTTT
>TRBJ1-3|.|.|TRBV16
CASSQSPGNTIYF
TGTGCCAGCAGCCAATCCCCAGGGAACACCATATATTTT
>TRBJ2-3|.|once|TRBV28
CASSFRPDTQYF
TGTGCCAGCAGTTTTCGCCCAGATACGCAGTATTTT
>TRBJ2-1|TRBD2|once|TRBV6-6
CASSPSGVNEQFF
TGTGCCAGCAGTCCTAGCGGGGTGAATGAGCAGTTCTTC
>TRBJ1-1|.|few|TRBV14
CASSQQELEAFF
TGTGCCAGCAGCCAACAGGAACTGGAGGCTTTCTTT
>TRBJ1-2|.|.|TRBV19
CASSRAGTVIGYYTF
TGTGCCAGTAGTAGAGCCGGGACCGTCATTGGGTACTACACCTTC
>TRBJ2-1|.|.|TRBV4-1
CASSQPASYNEQFF
TGCGCCAGCAGCCAGCCTGCCAGTTACAATGAGCAGTTCTTC
>TRBJ1-1|.|.|TRBV4-1
CASSQGSQMRNTEAFF
TGCGCCAGCAGCCAAGGGAGCCAAATGCGGAACACTGAAGCTTTCTTT
>TRBJ1-6|.|.|TRBV5-1
CASSLQVRNSPLHF
TGCGCCAGCAGCTTGCAGGTTCGGAATTCACCCCTCCACTTT
>TRBJ1-2|.|.|TRBV30
CAWSVRPRDGYTF
TGTGCCTGGAGTGTACGCCCCCGGGATGGCTACACCTTC
>TRBJ2-2|.|.|TRBV4-1
CASSQAGDTGELFF
TGCGCCAGCAGCCAAGCGGGCGACACCGGGGAGCTGTTTTTT
>TRBJ2-3|TRBD2|.|TRBV5-1
CASSLERSGGADTQYF
TGCGCCAGCAGCTTGGAGAGGAGCGGGGGAGCAGATACGCAGTATTTT
>TRBJ2-6|.|once|TRBV9
CASSVALVQGNGANVLTF
TGTGCCAGCAGCGTAGCCCTCGTCCAGGGGAATGGGGCCAACGTCCTGACTTTC
>TRBJ1-1|.|.|TRBV5-6
CASSLTQETEAFF
TGTGCCAGCAGCTTAACACAGGAAACTGAAGCTTTCTTT
>TRBJ1-1|.|.|TRBV5-5
CASSLLPGDDTEAFF
TGTGCCAGCAGCTTGTTGCCAGGGGACGACACTGAAGCTTTCTTT
>TRBJ2-3|.|.|TRBV30
CAWSITRQAGSADTQYF
TGTGCCTGGAGTATCACAAGACAGGCCGGTAGCGCAGATACGCAGTATTTT
>TRBJ1-6|.|.|TRBV5-5
CASSLVFSANSPLHF
TGTGCCAGCAGCTTGGTGTTCAGTGCTAATTCACCCCTCCACTTT
>TRBJ2-7|TRBD1|.|TRBV28
CASSFPGQGYEQYF
TGTGCCAGCAGTTTTCCGGGACAGGGCTACGAGCAGTACTTC
>TRBJ1-1|TRBD1|.|TRBV18
CASSGDRSTEAFF
TGTGCCAGCTCAGGGGACAGGAGCACTGAAGCTTTCTTT
>TRBJ2-7|TRBD2|.|TRBV5-1
CASSLVPASGGLTYEQYF
TGCGCCAGCAGCTTGGTTCCGGCTAGCGGGGGCCTTACCTACGAGCAGTACTTC
>TRBJ1-5|.|.|TRBV7-2
CASSTGTEFWNQHF
TGTGCCAGCAGCACCGGGACGGAGTTTTGGAATCAGCATTTT
>TRBJ1-1|.|.|TRBV19
CASSIPWGFEAFF
TGTGCCAGTAGTATCCCTTGGGGGTTTGAAGCTTTCTTT
>TRBJ2-7|.|.|TRBV28
CASSLPRVEQYF
TGTGCCAGCAGTCTCCCACGGGTGGAGCAGTACTTC
>TRBJ1-5|.|once|TRBV27
CASSPDSIQPQHF
TGTGCCAGCAGCCCGGACAGCATTCAGCCCCAGCATTTT
>TRBJ2-3|.|.|TRBV20-1
CSADTDTQYF
TGCAGTGCAGACACAGATACGCAGTATTTT
>TRBJ2-1|.|.|TRBV6-5
CASRSGVYNEQFF
TGTGCCAGCCGCTCGGGGGTCTACAATGAGCAGTTCTTC
>TRBJ1-1|.|.|TRBV28
CASSPLGGANTEAFF
TGTGCCAGCAGTCCCCTTGGGGGCGCCAACACTGAAGCTTTCTTT
>TRBJ1-3|.|.|TRBV18
CASSPINGASSGNTIYF
TGTGCCAGCTCACCAATTAACGGAGCTAGCTCTGGAAACACCATATATTTT
>TRBJ1-3|TRBD1|.|TRBV7-2
CATSGTGNSGNTIYF
TGTGCCACCTCCGGGACAGGGAACTCTGGAAACACCATATATTTT